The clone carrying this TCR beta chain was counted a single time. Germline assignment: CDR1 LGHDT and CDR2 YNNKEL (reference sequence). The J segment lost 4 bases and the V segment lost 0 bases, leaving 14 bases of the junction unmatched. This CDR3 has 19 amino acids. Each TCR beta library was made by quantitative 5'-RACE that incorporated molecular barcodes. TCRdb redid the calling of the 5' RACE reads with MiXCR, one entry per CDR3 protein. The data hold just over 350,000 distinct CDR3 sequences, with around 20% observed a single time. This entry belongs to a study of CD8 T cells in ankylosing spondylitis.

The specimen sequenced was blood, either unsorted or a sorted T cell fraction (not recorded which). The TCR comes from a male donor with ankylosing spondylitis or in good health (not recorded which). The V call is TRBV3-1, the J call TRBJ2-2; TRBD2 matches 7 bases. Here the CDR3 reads CASSQEGMGSTSSTGELFF. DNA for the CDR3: TGTGCCAGCAGCCAAGAGGGGATGGGTTCGACTAGCTCCACCGGGGAGCTGTTTTTT.